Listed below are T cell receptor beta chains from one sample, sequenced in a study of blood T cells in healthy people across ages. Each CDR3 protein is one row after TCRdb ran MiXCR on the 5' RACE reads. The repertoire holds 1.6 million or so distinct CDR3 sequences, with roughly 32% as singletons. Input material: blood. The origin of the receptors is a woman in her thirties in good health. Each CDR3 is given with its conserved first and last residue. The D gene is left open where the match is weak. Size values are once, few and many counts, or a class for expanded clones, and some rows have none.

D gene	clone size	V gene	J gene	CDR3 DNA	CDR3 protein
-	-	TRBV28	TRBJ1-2	TGTGCCAGCAGTTTGAACCGGCACAACTATGGCTACACCTTC	CASSLNRHNYGYTF
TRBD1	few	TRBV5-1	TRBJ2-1	TGCGCCAGCAGCTTGGAGGACAGGGGCGGCAATGAGCAGTTCTTC	CASSLEDRGGNEQFF
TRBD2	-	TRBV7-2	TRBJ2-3	TGTGCCAGCAGCTTAGTACCGGGGGGGAGCACAGATACGCAGTATTTT	CASSLVPGGSTDTQYF
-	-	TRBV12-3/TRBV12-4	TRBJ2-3	TGTGCCAGCAGTTTATTGGGGATCACAGATGCGCAATATTTT	CASSLLGITDAQYF
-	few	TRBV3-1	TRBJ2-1	TGTGCCAGCAGCCAAGATCCCAGGAATGAGCAGTTCTTC	CASSQDPRNEQFF
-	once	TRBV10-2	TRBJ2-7	TGCGCCAGCAGTGAGCCAGGGGTCTACGAGCAGTACTTC	CASSEPGVYEQYF
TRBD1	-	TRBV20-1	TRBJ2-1	TGCAGTGCACCCACCGGGACAGGGATCTACAATGAGCAGTTCTTC	CSAPTGTGIYNEQFF
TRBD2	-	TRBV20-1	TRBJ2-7	TGCAGTGCTGGGACTAGCGGGAGTGGCTACGAGCAGTACTTC	CSAGTSGSGYEQYF
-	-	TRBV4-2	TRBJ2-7	TGTGCCAGCAGCCAAGATCGGGCGCGAGGACAGTCCTACTACGAGCAGTACTTC	CASSQDRARGQSYYEQYF
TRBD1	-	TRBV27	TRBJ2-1	TGTGCCAGCAGTTCCGCGGGACAGGGGCGGGGGTATCCTTACAATGAGCAGTTCTTC	CASSSAGQGRGYPYNEQFF